Sequencing of this T cell receptor beta chain was carried out in a study of OX40 agonist ivuxolimab in advanced cancers. Whole-study context: Dosing consisted of intravenous ivuxolimab at 0.01 to 10 mg/kg every 2 weeks. Earlier anti-PD-1, anti-PD-L1 or anti-CTLA-4 therapy was permitted; over 35% had received some. Study outcomes and limitations: No determination was made of the antigen specificity of the expanded peripheral T cells. With doses of 0.1-3.0 mg/kg, partial responders showed among the lowest clonal expansion.

Data came from immunoSEQ multiplex PCR; TCRdb stores just in-frame clones and leaves some out. The table records 50,000 to 65,000 clones, 75% to 90% of them present only once. This CDR3 has 15 residues. Germline lookup yields CDR1 MDHEN and CDR2 SYDVKM. Trimming shortened V by 7 bases and J by 2 bases, and 17 bases separated the two germline ends. In the case of this clone: Its target is not known.

The chain links TRBV28 to TRBJ2-5; a weak D match, TRBD1 (6 bases). The source is an adult with an advanced solid tumor such as melanoma, head and neck, liver or kidney cancer. Sequences were derived from CD4+ or CD8+ T cells sorted from blood, sampled in a trial of the OX40 agonist ivuxolimab. This chain's CDR3 is CASNFRDTRQETQYF. The CDR3 DNA is TGTGCCAGCAACTTTCGGGACACCCGGCAAGAGACCCAGTACTTC.